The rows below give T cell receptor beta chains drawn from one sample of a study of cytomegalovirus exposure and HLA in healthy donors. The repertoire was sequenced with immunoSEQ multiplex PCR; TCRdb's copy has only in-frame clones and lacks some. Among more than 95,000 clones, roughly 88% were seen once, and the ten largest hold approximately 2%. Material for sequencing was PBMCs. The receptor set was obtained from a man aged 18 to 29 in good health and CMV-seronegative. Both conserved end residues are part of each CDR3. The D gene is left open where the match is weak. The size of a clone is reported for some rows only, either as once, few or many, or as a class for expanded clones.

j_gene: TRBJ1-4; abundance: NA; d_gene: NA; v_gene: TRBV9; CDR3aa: CASSPRGLKTGPAREKLFF; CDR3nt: TGTGCCAGCAGCCCTCGAGGGCTTAAGACAGGTCCGGCGAGGGAAAAACTGTTTTTT
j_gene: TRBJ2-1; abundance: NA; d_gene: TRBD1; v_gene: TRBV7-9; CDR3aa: CASSLRQGANNEQFF; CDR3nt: TGTGCCAGCAGCTTAAGACAGGGGGCAAACAATGAGCAGTTCTTC
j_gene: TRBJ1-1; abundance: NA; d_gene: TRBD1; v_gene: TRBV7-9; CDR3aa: CASSLVDRAEAFF; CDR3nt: TGTGCCAGCAGCTTGGTGGACAGGGCTGAAGCTTTCTTT
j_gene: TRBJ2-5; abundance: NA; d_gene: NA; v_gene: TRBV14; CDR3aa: CASSQDHHRAETQYF; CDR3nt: TGTGCCAGCAGCCAAGATCATCACAGGGCAGAGACCCAGTACTTC
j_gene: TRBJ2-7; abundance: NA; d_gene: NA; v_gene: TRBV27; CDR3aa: CASSISRDMIYEQYF; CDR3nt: TGTGCCAGCAGTATCAGTCGGGACATGATCTACGAGCAGTACTTC
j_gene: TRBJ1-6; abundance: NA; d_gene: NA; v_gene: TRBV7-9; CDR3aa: CASSHLLEGGSPLHF; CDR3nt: TGTGCCAGCAGCCACCTTTTGGAGGGTGGCTCACCCCTCCACTTT
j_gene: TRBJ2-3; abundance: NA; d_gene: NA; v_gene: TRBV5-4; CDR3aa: CASSLGRGLDTQYF; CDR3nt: TGTGCCAGCAGCTTGGGTAGGGGACTGGATACGCAGTATTTT
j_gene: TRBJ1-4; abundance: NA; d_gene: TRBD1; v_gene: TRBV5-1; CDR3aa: CASSLGTERNEKLFF; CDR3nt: TGCGCCAGCAGCTTAGGGACAGAACGAAATGAAAAACTGTTTTTT
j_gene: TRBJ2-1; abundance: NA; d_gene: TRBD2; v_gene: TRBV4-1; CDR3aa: CASSQGTSGGQMEQFF; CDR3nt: TGCGCCAGCAGCCAAGGGACTAGCGGGGGCCAAATGGAGCAGTTCTTC
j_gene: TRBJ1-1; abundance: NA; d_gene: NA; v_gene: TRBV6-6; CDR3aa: CASSYRGGNTEAFF; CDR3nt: TGTGCCAGCAGTTACAGGGGGGGGAACACTGAAGCTTTCTTT
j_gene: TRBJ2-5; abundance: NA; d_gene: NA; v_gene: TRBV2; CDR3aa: CASISEETQYF; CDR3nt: TGTGCCAGCATATCCGAAGAGACCCAGTACTTC
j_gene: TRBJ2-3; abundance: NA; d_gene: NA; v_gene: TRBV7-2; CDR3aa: CASSLDLAEGYF; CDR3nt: TGTGCCAGCAGCTTAGATTTAGCCGAGGGGTATTTT
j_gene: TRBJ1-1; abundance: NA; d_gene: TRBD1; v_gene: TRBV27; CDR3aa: CASSFGGQGTEAFF; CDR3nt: TGTGCCAGCAGTTTTGGCGGACAGGGAACTGAAGCTTTCTTT
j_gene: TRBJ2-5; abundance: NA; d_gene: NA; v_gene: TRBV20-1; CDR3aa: CSGGLQETQYF; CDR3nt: TGCAGTGGCGGGCTTCAAGAGACCCAGTACTTC
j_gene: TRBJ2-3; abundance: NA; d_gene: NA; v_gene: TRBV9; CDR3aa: CASSVGSASTDTQYF; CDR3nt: TGTGCCAGCAGCGTAGGTAGCGCAAGCACAGATACGCAGTATTTT
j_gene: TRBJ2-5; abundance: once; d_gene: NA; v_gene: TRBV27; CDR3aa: CASRSKLEGPETQYF; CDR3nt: TGTGCCAGCAGGAGCAAACTAGAGGGTCCAGAGACCCAGTACTTC
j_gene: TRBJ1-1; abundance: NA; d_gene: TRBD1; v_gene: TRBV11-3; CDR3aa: CASSPGQANTEAFF; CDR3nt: TGTGCCAGCAGCCCGGGACAGGCGAACACTGAAGCTTTCTTT
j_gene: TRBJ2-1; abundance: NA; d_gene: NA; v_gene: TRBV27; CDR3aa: CASSPHGGANYNEQFF; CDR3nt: TGTGCCAGCAGTCCCCATGGGGGGGCTAACTACAATGAGCAGTTCTTC
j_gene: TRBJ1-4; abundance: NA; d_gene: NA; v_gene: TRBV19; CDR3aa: CASSRQTTRDRHNEKLFF; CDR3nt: TGTGCCAGTAGTAGACAGACGACCCGAGACCGTCACAATGAAAAACTGTTTTTT
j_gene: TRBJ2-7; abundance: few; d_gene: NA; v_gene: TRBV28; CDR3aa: CASSPRTNPNEQYF; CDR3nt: TGTGCCAGCAGTCCACGGACAAACCCTAACGAGCAGTACTTC
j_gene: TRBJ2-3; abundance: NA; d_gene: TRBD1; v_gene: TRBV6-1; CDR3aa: CASRQGITTDTQYF; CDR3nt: TGTGCCAGCAGACAGGGGATAACAACAGATACGCAGTATTTT
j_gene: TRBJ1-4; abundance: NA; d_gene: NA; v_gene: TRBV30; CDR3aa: CAWSPTGTNEKLFF; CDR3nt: TGTGCCTGGAGTCCGACAGGAACTAATGAAAAACTGTTTTTT
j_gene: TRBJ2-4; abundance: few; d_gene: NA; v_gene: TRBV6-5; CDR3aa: CASSNRESVQYF; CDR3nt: TGTGCCAGCAGTAACAGGGAAAGTGTTCAGTACTTC
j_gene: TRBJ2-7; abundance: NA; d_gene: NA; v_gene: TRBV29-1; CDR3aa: CSAHITYEQYF; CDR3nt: TGCAGCGCGCACATAACCTACGAGCAGTACTTC
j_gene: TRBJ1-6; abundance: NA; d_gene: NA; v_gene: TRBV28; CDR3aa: CASSPARYNSPLHF; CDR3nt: TGTGCCAGCAGCCCCGCGCGGTATAACTCACCCCTCCACTTT
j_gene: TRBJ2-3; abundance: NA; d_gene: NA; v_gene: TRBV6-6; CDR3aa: CASSFRTSTDTQYF; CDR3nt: TGTGCCAGCAGTTTCCGGACTAGCACAGATACGCAGTATTTT
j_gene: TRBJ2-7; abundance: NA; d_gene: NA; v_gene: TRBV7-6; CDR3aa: CASSLRQFSYEQYF; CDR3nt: TGTGCCAGCAGCCTGAGACAGTTCTCCTACGAGCAGTACTTC
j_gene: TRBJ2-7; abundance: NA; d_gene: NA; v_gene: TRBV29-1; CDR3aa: CSVSGQLYEQYF; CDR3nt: TGCAGCGTTTCTGGACAGTTGTACGAGCAGTACTTC
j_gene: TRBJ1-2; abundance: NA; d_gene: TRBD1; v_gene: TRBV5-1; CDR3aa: CASSVTGPDYGYTF; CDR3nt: TGCGCCAGCAGCGTGACAGGGCCGGACTATGGCTACACCTTC
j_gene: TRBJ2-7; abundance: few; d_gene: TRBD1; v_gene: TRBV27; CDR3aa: CASSSTGTGFREQYF; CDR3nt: TGTGCCAGCAGTTCCACCGGGACAGGGTTCCGCGAGCAGTACTTC
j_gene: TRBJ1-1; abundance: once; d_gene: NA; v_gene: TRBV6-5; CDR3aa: CATLKGPNTEAFF; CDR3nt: TGTGCCACCCTCAAGGGGCCGAACACTGAAGCTTTCTTT
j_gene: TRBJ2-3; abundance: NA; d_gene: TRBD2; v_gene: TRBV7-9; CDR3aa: CASTGGPGGDTQYF; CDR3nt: TGTGCCAGTACGGGAGGGCCGGGTGGAGATACGCAGTATTTT
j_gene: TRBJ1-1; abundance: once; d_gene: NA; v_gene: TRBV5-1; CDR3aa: CASSVQANTEAFF; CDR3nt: TGCGCCAGCAGCGTCCAGGCGAACACTGAAGCTTTCTTT
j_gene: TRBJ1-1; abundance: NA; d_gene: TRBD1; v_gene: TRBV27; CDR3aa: CASSQAGTGRAEAFF; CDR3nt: TGTGCCAGCAGTCAAGCCGGGACAGGGAGGGCTGAAGCTTTCTTT
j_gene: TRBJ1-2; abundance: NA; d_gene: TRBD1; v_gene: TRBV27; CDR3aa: CASSFSHRGSYGYTF; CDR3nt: TGTGCCAGCAGTTTCTCCCACAGGGGAAGCTATGGCTACACCTTC
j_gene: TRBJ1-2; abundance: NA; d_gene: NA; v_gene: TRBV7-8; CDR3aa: CASSPYGAGDYGYTF; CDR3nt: TGTGCCAGCAGCCCTTATGGGGCGGGGGACTATGGCTACACCTTC
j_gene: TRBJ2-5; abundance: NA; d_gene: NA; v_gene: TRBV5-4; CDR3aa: CASSGGAGKQETQYF; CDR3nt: TGTGCCAGCAGCGGGGGAGCGGGTAAACAAGAGACCCAGTACTTC
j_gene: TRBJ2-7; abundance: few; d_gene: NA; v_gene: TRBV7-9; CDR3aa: CASSLTGYEQYF; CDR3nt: TGTGCCAGCAGCTTAACAGGGTACGAGCAGTACTTC
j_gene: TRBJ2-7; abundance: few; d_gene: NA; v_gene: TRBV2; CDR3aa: CASRQTYEQYF; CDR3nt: TGTGCCAGCAGACAGACCTACGAGCAGTACTTC
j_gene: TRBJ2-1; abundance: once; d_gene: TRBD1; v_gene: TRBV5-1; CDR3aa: CASSLEGQVFVDEQFF; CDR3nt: TGCGCCAGCAGCTTGGAGGGACAGGTGTTCGTCGATGAGCAGTTCTTC
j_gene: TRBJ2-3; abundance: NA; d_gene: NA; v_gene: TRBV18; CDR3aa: CASSPSQVKNTDTQYF; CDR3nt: TGTGCCAGCTCACCGAGTCAGGTTAAAAACACAGATACGCAGTATTTT
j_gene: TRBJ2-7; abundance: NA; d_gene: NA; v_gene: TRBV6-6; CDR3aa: CASSYSGQIGDEQYF; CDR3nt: TGTGCCAGCAGTTACTCGGGGCAAATAGGGGACGAGCAGTACTTC
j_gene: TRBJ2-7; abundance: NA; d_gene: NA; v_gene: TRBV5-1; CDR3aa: CASSQRTGQTYEQYF; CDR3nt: TGCGCCAGCAGCCAACGAACCGGACAGACCTACGAGCAGTACTTC
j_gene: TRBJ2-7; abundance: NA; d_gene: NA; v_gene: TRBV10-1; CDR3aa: CASSEGGAYEQYF; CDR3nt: TGCGCCAGCAGTGAAGGCGGGGCGTACGAGCAGTACTTC
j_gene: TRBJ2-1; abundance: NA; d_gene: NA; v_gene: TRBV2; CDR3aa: CASLHRVTPYNEQFF; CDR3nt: TGTGCCAGCCTCCACAGGGTAACCCCCTACAATGAGCAGTTCTTC
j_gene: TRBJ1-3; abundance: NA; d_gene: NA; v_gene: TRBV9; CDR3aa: CASSARVSGNTIYF; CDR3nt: TGTGCCAGCAGCGCGAGGGTTTCTGGAAACACCATATATTTT
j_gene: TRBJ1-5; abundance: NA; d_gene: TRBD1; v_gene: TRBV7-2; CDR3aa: CASSLLGQGVIYSNQPQHF; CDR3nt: TGTGCCAGCAGCTTATTGGGACAGGGGGTGATCTATAGCAATCAGCCCCAGCATTTT
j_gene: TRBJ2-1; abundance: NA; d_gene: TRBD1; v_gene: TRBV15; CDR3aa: CATSKRTGYNEQFF; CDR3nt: TGTGCCACCAGCAAAAGGACAGGTTACAATGAGCAGTTCTTC
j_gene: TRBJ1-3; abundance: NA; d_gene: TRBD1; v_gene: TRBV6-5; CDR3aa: CASSYYSGTGGHTIYF; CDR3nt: TGTGCCAGCAGTTATTACAGCGGGACAGGTGGTCACACCATATATTTT
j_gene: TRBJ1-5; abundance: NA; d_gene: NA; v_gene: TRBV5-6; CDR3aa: CASSWRSSNQPQHF; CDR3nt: TGTGCCAGCAGCTGGCGGAGTAGCAATCAGCCCCAGCATTTT
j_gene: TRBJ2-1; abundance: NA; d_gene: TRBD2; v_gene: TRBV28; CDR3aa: CASSFGPSGKNEQFF; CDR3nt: TGTGCCAGCAGTTTTGGTCCTAGCGGAAAAAATGAGCAGTTCTTC